This entry concerns a single T cell receptor beta chain. The CDR3 length is 18 residues. Libraries were prepared by immunoSEQ multiplex PCR; TCRdb keeps only in-frame clonotypes and omits some of them. The table records tens of thousands of clones, about 87% of them present only once. The data are from a study of T cells after somatic rescue of genetic block. The J gene is TRBJ1-2, the V gene TRBV12-2. TRBV12-2 counts as a pseudogene. The specimen sequenced was peripheral blood mononuclear cells (PBMCs). This sequence originates from a young woman. The CDR3 here is CASRQPKGLRDLSDGYTF. The CDR3, as DNA: TGTGCAAGTCGCCAACCCAAGGGCCTCCGGGACCTGTCCGATGGCTACACCTTC.